One sample yielded the 9 T cell receptor beta chains listed below, sequenced in a study of T cells in Graves' hyperthyroidism and ophthalmopathy. Amplification of TCR beta CDR3 regions used RNA as the template. First-round RT-PCR with HTBI primers amplified the TCR CDR3 region. TCRdb used MiXCR to reprocess the multiplex PCR reads, holding one entry per CDR3 protein. The sample comprises under 500,000 distinct CDR3 sequences, about an eighth of which are singletons, and around 28% rests with the top ten. Sequenced input: blood. The receptor set was obtained from a man aged 50-60 years with Graves' ophthalmopathy.

In regard to this clonotype: No conserved phenylalanine or tryptophan ends this CDR3, so it is likely a read error. This sequence joins TRBV6-2 or TRBV6-3 and TRBJ2-7; possibly TRBD1 for D (5 bases). This CDR3 spans 12 amino acids. V lost 6 bases to trimming and J lost 5 bases, with 11 bases between them. CDR1 and CDR2 (germline): MNHEY, SVGEGT. The CDR3 region has the DNA TGTGCCAGCAGCAATATAGGGGACGAGCAGTACCTC. This gives the protein CASSNIGDEQYL.

This clonotype was picked up many times. V usage is TRBV3-1 and J usage is TRBJ2-3; D possibly uses TRBD1 or TRBD2 (6 bases each). Germline loops: CDR1 LGHDT, CDR2 YNNKEL (reference sequence). The CDR3 contains 15 residues. The germline V and J ends were trimmed by 7 bases and 5 bases, with 19 bases remaining between them. The CDR3 is CASTNTSRGVDTQYF. The CDR3 bases are TGTGCCAGCACCAACACTAGCAGGGGAGTAGATACGCAGTATTTT.

There are many counts of this clonotype. The rearrangement links TRBV15 to TRBJ2-5; 11 bases map to TRBD1. The CDR3 contains 14 residues. Germline V gene data show CDR1 as LNHNV and CDR2 as YYDKDF (reference sequence). With V trimmed by 3 bases and J by 4 bases, 1 base remained unmatched. The CDR3, as DNA: TGTGCCACCAGCAGGGACAGGGGGCGAGAGACCCAGTACTTC. Encoded protein: CATSRDRGRETQYF.

This clonotype was counted many times. The chain uses TRBV5-6 and TRBJ1-5; TRBD1 might be the D (5 bases). V was trimmed by 1 base and J by 7 bases, leaving 15 bases between them. The CDR3 runs to 15 residues. Germline V gene sequence: CDR1 SGHDT, CDR2 YYEEEE. The CDR3 DNA follows: TGTGCCAGCAGCTTGTCGGGCAGGGTGTCGCAGCCCCAGCATTTT. Protein sequence: CASSLSGRVSQPQHF.

This clonotype has a count of ten or more. J is TRBJ1-2 and V is TRBV12-3 or TRBV12-4; no clear D gene. Trimming cost V 5 bases and J 8 bases, with 15 bases left between them. The CDR3 extends over 13 amino acids. This CDR3 is CASSPRTVVGYTF. In nucleotides, the CDR3 is TGTGCCAGCAGTCCCCGGACCGTCGTCGGCTACACCTTC.

This clonotype was recorded many times. The gene calls are TRBV20-1 and TRBJ2-3; 11 nucleotides agree with TRBD2. There are 17 residues in the CDR3. The V segment lost 1 base and the J segment 5 bases; nucleotides outside the gene matches: 11. The germline V gene encodes CDR1 DFQATT and CDR2 SNEGSKA (reference sequence). The CDR3 nucleotides are TGCAGTGCTAGAGGGCTCCTACTAGCGGGAGCGGTAGATACGCAGTATTTT. Protein product: CSARGLLLAGAVDTQYF.

This clonotype was counted at least ten times. The J gene is TRBJ1-5, the V gene TRBV5-8; maybe TRBD1 (5 bases). The V end was cut by 4 bases, the J end by 1 base, with 12 bases between. The CDR3 spans 15 residues. The V gene's germline CDR1 is SGHTS and CDR2 YDEGEE. The CDR3 DNA is TGTGCCAGCAGCGCGACAGCGGAAAGCAATCAGCCCCAGCATTTT. This encodes CASSATAESNQPQHF. The complete variable domain, with remaining parts taken from reference TRBV5-8 and TRBJ1-5, reads EAGVTQSPTHLIKTRGQQATLRCSPISGHTSVYWYQQALGLGLQFLLWYDEGEERNRGNFPPRFSGRQFPNYSSELNVNALELEDSALYLCASSATAESNQPQHFGDGTRLSIL.

Notes on this clonotype: With a much larger clone just one base away, this may be a read error. The chain links TRBV5-1 to TRBJ2-1; 13 bases are a match to TRBD2. Germline loops: CDR1 SGHRS, CDR2 YFSETQ. The CDR3 covers 17 residues. V shed 0 bases, J shed 7 bases, and the junction held 7 bases outside the gene matches. CDR3 DNA sequence: TGCGCCAGCAGCTTGGACGGGACTAGCGGGACGATGAATGAGCAGTTCTTC. Encoded protein: CASSLDGTSGTMNEQFF.

In this sample, this clonotype turned up many times. The rearrangement uses TRBV2 and TRBJ1-1, with a tentative D call TRBD1 (5 bases). Germline V gene sequence: CDR1 SNHLY, CDR2 FYNNEI. Trimming took 7 bases from V and 0 from J, leaving 9 bases between them. This CDR3 is built from 13 residues. CDR3 coding DNA: TGTGCCAGCACCCGGGGCATGAACACTGAAGCTTTCTTT. As protein: CASTRGMNTEAFF.